This TCR beta chain was identified in a study of cytomegalovirus exposure and HLA in healthy donors. Study-level results: A previous analysis found most TCR beta V segments productive roughly 90% or roughly 30% of the time. What was likely a sequencing artifact was a cluster of highly shared sequence variants. Most CMV-associated TCR beta chains appeared HLA-restricted in a later analysis.

At sampling all donors were nominally healthy, likely with unrecorded immune exposures. This CDR3 is built from 13 residues. V was clipped by 2 bases and J by 6 bases, with 8 bases between them. Per germline, CDR1 SGHTA and CDR2 FQGTGA. PCR involved 60 Vbeta and 13 Jbeta primers. Here immunoSEQ multiplex PCR was the method, and the copy in TCRdb shows in-frame clones only, minus some. The sample includes under 200,000 clones, 60% to 85% of them seen just once. This clone occurred once. Antigen unknown. The J gene is TRBJ2-1, the V gene TRBV7-3; D gene unclear. Sequenced sample: PBMCs. This clonotype was sampled from a female donor in good health and CMV-seronegative. The CDR3 DNA reads TGTGCCAGCAGCTTACACGAGTCCAATGAGCAGTTCTTC. Residues: CASSLHESNEQFF. The full variable domain, completed using reference TRBV7-3 and TRBJ2-1, is GAGVSQTPSNKVTEKGKYVELRCDPISGHTALYWYRQSLGQGPEFLIYFQGTGAADDSGLPNDRFFAVRPEGSVSTLKIQRTERGDSAVYLCASSLHESNEQFFGPGTRLTVL.